The T cell receptor beta chain under discussion was sequenced for a study of Ad26.COV2.S vaccination and SARS-CoV-2 variants. Treatment of the sample: around 19 received Ad26.COV2.S at low or high dose, single or two shots; roughly 5 received placebo; per-sample allocation not given. Specimen acquisition occurred on day 63 following the initial vaccine or placebo injection. Sequenced by immunoSEQ multiplex PCR; TCRdb stores in-frame clones only, minus some. The data show 430,000 or so clones, with approximately 89% seen just once and approximately 2.5% held by the top ten. Germline V gene data show CDR1 as LGHDT and CDR2 as YNNKEL (reference sequence). The CDR3 extends over 15 amino acids. V lost 1 base and J 4 bases, leaving 13 bases between the germline ends.

The chain is built from TRBV3-1 (or the pseudogene TRBV3-2) and TRBJ1-1; TRBD1 might be the D (5 bases). The sequencing here drew on peripheral blood, taken in a trial of Ad26.COV2.S vaccine versus placebo. The receptor was isolated from a person between 18 and 60 years old who received the Ad26.COV2.S COVID-19 vaccine or a placebo. The CDR3 DNA sequence: TGTGCCAGCAGCCAAGTGGGGGTTTTGGGCACTGAAGCTTTCTTT. Its protein product is CASSQVGVLGTEAFF.